This T cell receptor beta chain was found in a study of blood T cell repertoires in COVID-19. Recovery among Cohort 3 donors was established by two negative PCRs, clearance, or symptom resolution. The authors' processing: Researchers report that nucleated cell counts were estimated from reference gene primer amplification. Data came from immunoSEQ multiplex PCR; TCRdb stores just in-frame clones and leaves some out. V and J calls and clone size are as listed in that table; D and trimming were resolved from the DNA. The table records some 390,000 clones, roughly 86% of them present only once. This CDR3 is 13 amino acids long. The germline gives CDR1 SGHRS, CDR2 YFSETQ. Trimming pared 2 bases from V and 7 bases from J, leaving 10 bases between.

The rearrangement links TRBV5-1 to TRBJ1-5; weak D call: TRBD1 (5 bases). Sequencing was performed on PBMCs or T cells enriched from blood (not recorded which). The sequence came from a woman aged 25 to 45 who had recovered from COVID-19. The CDR3 is CASSLSGIQPQHF. DNA for the CDR3: TGCGCCAGCAGCTTATCAGGGATCCAGCCCCAGCATTTT. The whole variable domain, remainder taken from reference TRBV5-1 and TRBJ1-5, is KAGVTQTPRYLIKTRGQQVTLSCSPISGHRSVSWYQQTPGQGLQFLFEYFSETQRNKGNFPGRFSGRQFSNSRSEMNVSTLELGDSALYLCASSLSGIQPQHFGDGTRLSIL.